This TCR beta chain was recovered during a study of regulatory T cells in long-lasting Graves disease. In the study overall: Over 5 years of antithyroid drugs plus positive TSH receptor antibodies defined persistent Graves' disease. Study-level findings and limits: There was favoring of TRBV28, TRBJ1-2 and TRBJ2-5 in persistent disease. Investigators studied peripheral blood only, not thyroid tissue.

With regard to this clonotype: Its antigen remains unknown.

Germline V gene lookup returns CDR1 SGHVS and CDR2 FNYEAQ. V lost 1 base and J lost 8, with 11 bases in between. The CDR3 spans 13 residues. Through Arm-PCR of CDR3 regions and iRepertoire HTBI primers, TCR beta libraries were built. In the source study's methods: In the combined samples, 62 TRBV and 14 to 15 TRBJ segments were identified. One entry per CDR3 protein results from TCRdb running MiXCR on the multiplex PCR reads. TCRdb, not the authors, supplied the V and J calls. Found here are about 460,000 distinct CDR3 sequences, about 20% of them singletons; the top ten hold 13%. Stated time point: persistent/refractory GD, antithyroid drugs over 5 years with positive TRAb. From PBMCs, RNA was extracted and then used to make the TCR library.

The chain couples TRBV7-6 to TRBJ1-2; D is possibly TRBD1 (5 bases). The material sequenced was peripheral blood mononuclear cells (PBMCs), taken when the disease was refractory, from a patient treated with antithyroid drugs. This TCR derives from a female donor with Graves disease. CDR3 sequence: CASSLEGTWGYTF. The DNA of the CDR3 is TGTGCCAGCAGCTTAGAGGGGACGTGGGGCTACACCTTC.